These 12 T cell receptor beta chains came from one sample sequenced in a study of shared clonotypes between healthy human individuals. Assay: immunoSEQ multiplex PCR; the TCRdb copy retains only in-frame clones and omits some. The data show about 2.3 million clones, with around 92% seen just once and around 0.35% held by the top ten. Sequencing was done on a sample of naive CD4+ T cells from PBMCs. Sample subset: CD45RA+ positively selected. The receptor set was obtained from a man in his late teens or twenties in good health. Some clones in this sample may be carry-over from other donors' samples.

This clone was recorded a few times. The chain has TRBV19 and TRBJ1-2; possible D gene TRBD1, 5 bases. The CDR3 runs 15 residues. From germline, CDR1 is LNHDA and CDR2 SQIVND (reference sequence). V was cut by 5 bases and J by 4 bases, with 17 bases left in between. The CDR3 loop is CASSGAIARGYGYTF. In nucleotides, the CDR3 is TGTGCCAGTAGTGGGGCCATCGCTAGGGGCTATGGCTACACCTTC.

DNA of the CDR3: TGTGCCAGCGGGGCCCTTGGGGGGACATATCAGCCCCAGCATTTT. Translated, it gives CASGALGGTYQPQHF. The V call is TRBV2, the J call TRBJ1-5, with a possible D match to TRBD1 (6 bases). V gave up 8 bases and J gave up 5 bases, with 19 bases separating them. The CDR3 sequence is 15 residues long. Germline CDR1 SNHLY, CDR2 FYNNEI. The entire variable domain, with the rest obtained from reference TRBV2 and TRBJ1-5, is as follows: EPEVTQTPSHQVTQMGQEVILRCVPISNHLYFYWYRQILGQKVEFLVSFYNNEISEKSEIFDDQFSVERPDGSNFTLKIRSTKLEDSAMYFCASGALGGTYQPQHFGDGTRLSIL.

The rearrangement joins TRBV7-2 to TRBJ2-5, with 7 bases fitting TRBD2. This CDR3 region has 14 residues. In germline, CDR1 is SGHTA, CDR2 FQGNSA. Trimming took 5 bases from V and 2 from J; bases not matched to a gene: 5. CDR3 sequence reads: CASSPRDYQETQYF. CDR3 nucleotides: TGTGCCAGCAGCCCCCGGGACTATCAAGAGACCCAGTACTTC. Full variable domain (rest looked up from reference TRBV7-2 and TRBJ2-5): GAGVSQSPSNKVTEKGKDVELRCDPISGHTALYWYRQSLGQGLEFLIYFQGNSAPDKSGLPSDRFSAERTGGSVSTLTIQRTQQEDSAVYLCASSPRDYQETQYFGPGTRLLVL.

The gene calls are TRBV7-8 and TRBJ1-2, with unresolved D. V was trimmed by 5 bases and J by 2 bases, leaving 6 bases between them. The germline CDR1 and CDR2 sequences are SGHVS and FQNEAQ. The CDR3 has 12 amino acids. CDR3 amino acids: CASSTLNYGYTF. In DNA, the CDR3 is TGTGCCAGCAGCACTCTCAACTATGGCTACACCTTC.

The V and J genes are TRBV4-2 and TRBJ2-5; tentative D call: TRBD1 (6 bases). The J call may be wrong; the DNA end is better matched by TRBJ2-7. This CDR3 has 13 residues. In germline, CDR1 is LGHNA, CDR2 YNFKEQ. The CDR3 loop is CASSQDTGHEQYF. Here the CDR3 DNA reads TGTGCCAGCAGCCAAGATACAGGGCACGAGCAGTACTTC.

V usage is TRBV2 and J usage is TRBJ2-3; 9 nucleotides agree with TRBD1. CDR1 is SNHLY and CDR2 is FYNNEI in the germline V gene. This CDR3 spans 15 amino acids. J lost 6 bases, V lost 7 bases, and 11 bases had no gene match. CDR3 in amino acids: CASTLQGANADTQYF. The DNA of the CDR3 is TGTGCCAGCACCTTACAGGGGGCGAACGCGGATACGCAGTATTTT.

The chain employs TRBV6-4 and TRBJ1-5, with 8 bases matching TRBD1. CDR3 length: 15 amino acids. The V gene end was trimmed by 5 bases and the J gene end by 5 bases; junction bases not matched to a gene: 8. Germline CDR1 is MRHNA and CDR2 is SNTAGT. The CDR3 loop is CASSTRRGQYQPQHF. The CDR3 DNA follows: TGTGCCAGCAGTACCCGCAGGGGGCAGTATCAGCCCCAGCATTTT.

The CDR3 loop is CASSPTGGGTQYF. CDR3 bases: TGTGCCAGCAGCCCAACAGGGGGTGGGACCCAGTACTTC. The rearrangement joins TRBV28 to TRBJ2-5, with 8 bases that match TRBD1. Losses at the gene ends were 6 bases for V and 7 bases for J; bases not matched to a gene: 7. Germline-derived CDR1 and CDR2 are MDHEN and SYDVKM. This CDR3 has 13 amino acids.

V gene TRBV29-1 combines with J gene TRBJ1-2; D unclear. In germline, CDR1 is SQVTM, CDR2 ANQGSEA. V was shortened by 4 bases and J by 6 bases, with 9 bases between the two germline ends. The CDR3 consists of 11 residues. The CDR3 sequence is CSVGSADGYTF. The DNA of the CDR3 is TGCAGCGTTGGATCGGCCGATGGCTACACCTTC.

This clone was seen more than once but under ten times. V gene TRBV20-1 combines with J gene TRBJ1-2; D is uncertain. Germline CDR1 is DFQATT and CDR2 is SNEGSKA (reference sequence). CDR3 length equals 11 residues. With 6 bases removed from V and 8 bases from J, the gap between germline ends came to 13 bases. DNA of the CDR3: TGCAGTGCCCCACCCCCGCGAGGCTACACCTTC. Translation: CSAPPPRGYTF.

The chain is built from TRBV5-1 and TRBJ1-5, with D uncertain. The CDR3 runs to 15 residues. Germline CDR1 SGHRS, CDR2 YFSETQ. V was cut by 4 bases and J by 2 bases, with 13 bases left in between. CDR3 nucleotides: TGCGCCAGCAGCCCTGGCCCTGCAGGCAATCAGCCCCAGCATTTT. Its protein product is CASSPGPAGNQPQHF. The variable domain in full, with the rest retrieved from reference TRBV5-1 and TRBJ1-5, is KAGVTQTPRYLIKTRGQQVTLSCSPISGHRSVSWYQQTPGQGLQFLFEYFSETQRNKGNFPGRFSGRQFSNSRSEMNVSTLELGDSALYLCASSPGPAGNQPQHFGDGTRLSIL.

This chain connects TRBV5-4 to TRBJ2-3, with D possibly matching TRBD2 (6 bases). CDR3 length: 16 residues. CDR1 is SGHNT, CDR2 YYREEE, per germline (reference sequence). Between the trimmed V and J ends, which lost 4 bases and 9 bases, there was a span of 24 bases. The CDR3 is CASSPSGGAGEETQYF. In DNA form, the CDR3 reads TGTGCCAGCAGCCCCTCGGGCGGGGCCGGAGAGGAGACGCAGTATTTT.